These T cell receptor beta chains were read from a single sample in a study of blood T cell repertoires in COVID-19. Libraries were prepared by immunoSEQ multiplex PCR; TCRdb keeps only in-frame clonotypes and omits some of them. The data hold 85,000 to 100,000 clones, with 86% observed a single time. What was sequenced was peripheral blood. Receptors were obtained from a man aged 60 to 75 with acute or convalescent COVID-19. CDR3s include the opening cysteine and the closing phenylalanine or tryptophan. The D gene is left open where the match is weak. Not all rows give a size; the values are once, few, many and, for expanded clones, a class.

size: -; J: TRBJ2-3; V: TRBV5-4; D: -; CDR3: CASGGEPGDTQYF; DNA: TGTGCCAGCGGAGGGGAGCCAGGAGATACGCAGTATTTT
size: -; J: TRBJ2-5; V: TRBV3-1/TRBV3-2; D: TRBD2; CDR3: CASSPSGGTQETQYF; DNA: TGTGCCAGCAGCCCAAGCGGGGGGACGCAAGAGACCCAGTACTTC
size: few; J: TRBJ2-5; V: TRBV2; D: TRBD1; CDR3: CASVRDRGGETQYF; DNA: TGTGCCAGCGTCCGGGACAGGGGCGGAGAGACCCAGTACTTC
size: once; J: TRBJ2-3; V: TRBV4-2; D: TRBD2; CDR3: CASSQDLGTSSGGTDTQYF; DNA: TGTGCCAGCAGCCAAGATTTGGGGACTAGCTCGGGAGGCACAGATACGCAGTATTTT
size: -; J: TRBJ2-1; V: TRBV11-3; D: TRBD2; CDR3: CASSPAGTSGRHEQFF; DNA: TGTGCCAGCAGCCCGGCCGGGACTAGCGGGAGGCATGAGCAGTTCTTC
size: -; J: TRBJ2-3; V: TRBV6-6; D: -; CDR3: CASSPQAPGLDTQYF; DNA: TGTGCCAGCTCCCCACAGGCCCCTGGATTAGATACGCAGTATTTT
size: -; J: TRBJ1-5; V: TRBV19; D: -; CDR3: CASSIGWGRGESNQPQHF; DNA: TGTGCCAGTAGTATAGGTTGGGGGAGGGGAGAAAGCAATCAGCCCCAGCATTTT
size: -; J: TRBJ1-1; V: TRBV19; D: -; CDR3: CASSMLGIEAFF; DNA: TGTGCCAGTAGTATGTTGGGCATTGAAGCTTTCTTT
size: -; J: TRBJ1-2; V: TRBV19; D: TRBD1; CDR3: CASSTSDRVYGYTF; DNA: TGTGCCAGTAGTACCAGCGACAGGGTGTATGGCTACACCTTC
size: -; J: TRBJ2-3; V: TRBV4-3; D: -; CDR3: CASSLNTDTQYF; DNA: TGCGCCAGCAGCCTTAATACAGATACGCAGTATTTT
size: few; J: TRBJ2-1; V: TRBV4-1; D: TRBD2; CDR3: CASSQVLSGSFSDEQFF; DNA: TGCGCCAGCAGCCAAGTTCTTAGCGGGAGTTTTTCCGATGAGCAGTTCTTC
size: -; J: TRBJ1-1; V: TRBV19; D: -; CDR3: CASSPFRGFGTEAFF; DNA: TGTGCCAGTAGTCCTTTTAGGGGTTTCGGCACTGAAGCTTTCTTT
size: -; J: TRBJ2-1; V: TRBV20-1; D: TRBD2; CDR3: CSASIAGVLSEQFF; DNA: TGCAGTGCTAGTATAGCGGGAGTTCTTAGTGAGCAGTTCTTC
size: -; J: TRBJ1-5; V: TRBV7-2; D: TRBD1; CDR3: CASSRDRGADQPQHF; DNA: TGTGCCAGCAGCCGGGACAGGGGAGCGGATCAGCCCCAGCATTTT
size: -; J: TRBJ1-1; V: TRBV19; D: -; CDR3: CASSISRVMNTEAFF; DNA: TGTGCCAGTAGTATTTCGAGGGTGATGAACACTGAAGCTTTCTTT
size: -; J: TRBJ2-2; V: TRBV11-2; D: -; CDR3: CASSEGGAGGELFF; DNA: TGTGCCAGCAGCGAGGGGGGGGCCGGCGGGGAGCTGTTTTTT
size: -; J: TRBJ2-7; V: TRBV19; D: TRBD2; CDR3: CASRETSGTYEQYF; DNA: TGTGCCAGTAGGGAGACTAGCGGGACCTACGAGCAGTACTTC
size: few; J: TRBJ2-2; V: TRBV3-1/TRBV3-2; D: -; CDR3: CASSQERAPNTGELFF; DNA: TGTGCCAGCAGCCAAGAGAGAGCACCGAACACCGGGGAGCTGTTTTTT
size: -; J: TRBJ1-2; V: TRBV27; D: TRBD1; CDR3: CASSLTGQGARGYTF; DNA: TGTGCCAGCAGTTTGACGGGACAGGGGGCGCGAGGCTACACCTTC
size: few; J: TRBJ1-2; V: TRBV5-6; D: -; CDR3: CASSQLSVYGYTF; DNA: TGTGCCAGCAGCCAACTTTCTGTTTATGGCTACACCTTC
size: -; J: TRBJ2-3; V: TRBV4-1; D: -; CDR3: CASSQKSAVTDTQYF; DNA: TGCGCCAGCAGCCAGAAGTCCGCGGTCACAGATACGCAGTATTTT
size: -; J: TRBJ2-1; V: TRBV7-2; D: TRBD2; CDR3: CASSPGVGRAGEQFF; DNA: TGTGCCAGCAGCCCGGGGGTCGGGAGGGCAGGCGAGCAGTTCTTC
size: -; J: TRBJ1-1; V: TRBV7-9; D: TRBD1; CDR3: CASMKDRGDTEAFF; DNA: TGTGCCAGCATGAAAGACAGGGGGGACACTGAAGCTTTCTTT
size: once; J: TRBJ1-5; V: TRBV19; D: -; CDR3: CASSIWALTSNQPQHF; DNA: TGTGCCAGTAGTATATGGGCTTTGACGTCGAATCAGCCCCAGCATTTT
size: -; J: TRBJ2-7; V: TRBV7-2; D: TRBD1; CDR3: CASSRGQDYEEQYF; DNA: TGTGCCAGCAGCCGGGGACAGGACTACGAAGAGCAGTACTTC
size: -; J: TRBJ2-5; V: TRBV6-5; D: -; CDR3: CASSMRGVKETQYF; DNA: TGTGCCAGCAGTATGCGAGGAGTTAAGGAGACCCAGTACTTC
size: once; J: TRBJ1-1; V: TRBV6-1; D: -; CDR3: CASSEEGHILNTEAFF; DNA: TGTGCCAGCAGTGAAGAGGGACACATTTTGAACACTGAAGCTTTCTTT
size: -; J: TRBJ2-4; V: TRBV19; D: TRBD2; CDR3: CASSIGASGGLKNIQYF; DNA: TGTGCCAGTAGTATCGGGGCTAGCGGGGGGCTAAAAAACATTCAGTACTTC
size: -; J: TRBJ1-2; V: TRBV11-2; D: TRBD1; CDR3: CASSLGRGLDGYTF; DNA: TGTGCCAGCAGCTTGGGCAGGGGGCTTGATGGCTACACCTTC
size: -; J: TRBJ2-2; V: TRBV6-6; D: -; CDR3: CASRTVTGELFF; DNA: TGTGCCAGTCGGACAGTCACCGGGGAGCTGTTTTTT
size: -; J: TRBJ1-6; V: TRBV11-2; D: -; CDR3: CASSMGGAGGNSPLHF; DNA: TGTGCCAGCAGCATGGGGGGGGCCGGCGGTAATTCACCCCTCCACTTT
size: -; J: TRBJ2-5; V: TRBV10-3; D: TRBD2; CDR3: CAISRAGGEETQYF; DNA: TGTGCCATCAGCAGAGCGGGAGGGGAGGAGACCCAGTACTTC
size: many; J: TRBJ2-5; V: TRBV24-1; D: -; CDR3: CATSAGARWGETQYF; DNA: TGTGCCACCAGTGCAGGGGCGCGATGGGGGGAGACCCAGTACTTC
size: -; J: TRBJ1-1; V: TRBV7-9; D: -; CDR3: CASSLQGFEAFF; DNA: TGTGCCAGCAGCTTGCAGGGTTTCGAAGCTTTCTTT
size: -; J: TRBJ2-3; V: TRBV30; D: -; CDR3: CAWSVSQSTDTQYF; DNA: TGTGCCTGGAGTGTGTCACAAAGCACAGATACGCAGTATTTT
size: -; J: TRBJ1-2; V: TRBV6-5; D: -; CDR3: CASSWPLGGGYTF; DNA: TGTGCCAGCAGTTGGCCTTTGGGGGGTGGCTACACCTTC
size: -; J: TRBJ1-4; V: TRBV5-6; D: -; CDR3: CASSLQGAKDEKLFF; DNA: TGTGCCAGCAGCTTGCAAGGGGCCAAAGATGAAAAACTGTTTTTT
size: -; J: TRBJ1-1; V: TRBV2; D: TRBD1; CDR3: CASSGDRGNTEAFF; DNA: TGTGCCAGCAGCGGGGACAGGGGTAACACTGAAGCTTTCTTT
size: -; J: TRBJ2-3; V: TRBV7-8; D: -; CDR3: CASSLIGVALFDGASTDTQYF; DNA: TGTGCCAGCAGCTTAATTGGAGTGGCTCTGTTTGACGGAGCTAGCACAGATACGCAGTATTTT
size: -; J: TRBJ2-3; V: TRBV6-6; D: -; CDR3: CASSRIPADTQYF; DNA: TGTGCCAGCAGCCGTATCCCAGCAGATACGCAGTATTTT
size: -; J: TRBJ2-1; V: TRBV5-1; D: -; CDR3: CASSLFLDGEQFF; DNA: TGCGCCAGCAGCTTGTTTCTAGATGGTGAGCAGTTCTTC
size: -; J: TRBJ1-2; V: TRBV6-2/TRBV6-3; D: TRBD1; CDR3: CASSYLRDRGATNYGYTF; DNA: TGTGCCAGCAGTTACCTCCGGGACAGAGGGGCGACTAACTATGGCTACACCTTC